What follows describes a single T cell receptor beta chain. Its antigen remains unknown. CDR3 length: 14 amino acids. Trimming removed 6 bases from V and 9 bases from J, with 20 bases in between. Looked up from germline, CDR1 is MNHEY and CDR2 is SMNVEV (reference sequence). Analysis merged second doses at about 4 or about 12 weeks. The source of the sample is a study of T cell responses to AZD1222 COVID-19 vaccine. Libraries were prepared by immunoSEQ multiplex PCR; TCRdb keeps only in-frame clonotypes and omits some of them. The table shows about 130,000 clones, with roughly 89% occurring only once. General study results and limits: Most donors were white British, females outnumbered males, and clonal diversity was possibly underestimated. Targets within unmutated variant regions were reportedly found for nearly half of spike-specific TCRs. Spike-specific TCR breadth and depth rose after two AZD1222 doses.

The chain joins TRBV27 to TRBJ2-5; D is perhaps TRBD2 (7 bases). The sequencing used peripheral blood, collected 28 days after the second AZD1222 dose. The TCR sequence derives from an adult who received the AZD1222 COVID-19 vaccine. CDR3: CASRGTGGGPAQYF. CDR3 coding DNA: TGTGCCAGCAGAGGGACGGGCGGGGGCCCCGCCCAGTACTTC.